This T cell receptor beta chain stems from a study of OX40 agonist ivuxolimab in advanced cancers. The overall study: Patients' therapy was ivuxolimab, an antibody that acts as an agonist of OX40 (CD134). General observations from the study: Expanded clones were, on average, more numerous in CD8+ T cells than in CD4+.

Some clones are missing from TCRdb's copy, which holds only in-frame ones; the method was immunoSEQ multiplex PCR. The repertoire holds tens of thousands of clones, with just under 95% as singletons. There are 15 residues in the CDR3. Germline-derived CDR1 and CDR2 are SEHNR and FQNEAQ (reference sequence). The V segment lost 1 base and the J segment 7 bases; nucleotides outside the gene matches: 4. As concerns this clone: The antigen remains undetermined.

The gene calls are TRBV7-9 and TRBJ2-1, with TRBD2 identical over 10 bases. The TCR comes from an adult with an advanced solid tumor such as melanoma, head and neck, liver or kidney cancer. The sequenced sample was CD4+ or CD8+ T cells sorted from blood, obtained in a trial of the OX40 agonist ivuxolimab. The CDR3 is CASSLEAGGWNEQFF. Here the CDR3 DNA reads TGTGCCAGCAGCTTAGAAGCGGGGGGGTGGAATGAGCAGTTCTTC.